This T cell receptor (beta chain) was recovered during a study of vaccination effects on CD4 cells after COVID-19. About the research overall: Each participant was given two doses of one vaccine (BNT162b2 or mRNA-1273).

Antigen-specific CD4+ T cells were first expanded with viral peptide pools by the ViraFEST assay and only then sequenced. Culture proceeded for 10 days, and CD4+ T cells were then isolated. Each vaccine recipient was nucleocapsid antibody negative and had no prior SARS-CoV-2 infection. Supplemented with around 11 IU/ml IL-2 and roughly 10 ug/ml peptides, fewer than 2.5 million PBMC per well were kept in culture. Clones were read by immunoSEQ multiplex PCR, and TCRdb kept only the in-frame ones, dropping some. The sample has roughly 52,000 clones, under 70% seen once. Only a few counts were recorded for this clone. As yet, its antigen is unknown. V was pared by 1 base and J by 0 bases, with 6 bases between. The CDR3 is 14 amino acids. Germline V gives CDR1 SGHTA, CDR2 FQGNSA.

This chain joins TRBV7-2 and TRBJ1-1, with D hard to call. The sequence was obtained from a human donor who received a COVID-19 vaccine. The specimen was CD4+ T cells from PBMCs cultured with SARS-CoV-2 spike peptides, collected before COVID-19 vaccination. The DNA of the CDR3 is TGTGCCAGCAGCTTAGGGCCCATGAACACTGAAGCTTTCTTT. Translated: CASSLGPMNTEAFF.